This passage covers 4 T cell receptor beta chains from one sample sequenced in a study of immune cell composition in non-small cell lung cancer. Assay used: immunoSEQ multiplex PCR; TCRdb lists only in-frame clones, some missing. The sample yields around 6,600 clones, roughly 74% seen once. The sequenced sample consisted of lung tumor tissue. The origin of the receptors is a human donor with non-small cell lung cancer.

The genes are TRBV5-1 and TRBJ2-1, with D perhaps TRBD2 (6 bases). Looked up from germline, CDR1 is SGHRS and CDR2 is YFSETQ. V was cut by 0 bases and J by 3 bases, with 19 bases left in between. The CDR3 totals 18 residues. CDR3 sequence: CASSLAPSDQSFYNEQFF. The DNA of the CDR3 is TGCGCCAGCAGCTTGGCTCCTAGCGACCAATCCTTCTACAATGAGCAGTTCTTC.

This chain joins TRBV5-1 and TRBJ2-3; TRBD1 aligns across 7 bases. The V and J ends lost 0 bases and 1 base, in that order; junction bases with no gene match: 2. The CDR3 extends over 15 amino acids. Germline-derived CDR1 and CDR2 are SGHRS and YFSETQ. CDR3 in DNA: TGCGCCAGCAGCTTGGGGACAGGAGGCACAGATACGCAGTATTTT. Translating gives CASSLGTGGTDTQYF.

This sequence joins TRBV13 and TRBJ1-5; no clear D gene. The CDR3 totals 16 residues. In germline, CDR1 is PRHDT, CDR2 FYEKMQ (reference sequence). V lost 4 bases and J lost 0, with 13 bases in between. The CDR3 region is CASSSSDGVSNQPQHF. The CDR3 region has the DNA TGTGCCAGCAGCTCCTCGGACGGGGTTAGCAATCAGCCCCAGCATTTT.

The chain carries TRBV29-1 and TRBJ2-7; 9 bases map to TRBD1. The CDR3 covers 15 residues. After removal of 5 bases from V and 5 bases from J, the junction contained 13 bases not matched to a gene. Germline loops: CDR1 SQVTM, CDR2 ANQGSEA. Here the CDR3 reads CSVRGTGLSWDEQYF. CDR3 sequence (DNA): TGCAGCGTTCGCGGGACAGGGCTCTCTTGGGACGAGCAGTACTTC.